The sequence of this T cell receptor (beta chain) was determined in a study of breast tumors, draining lymph nodes, adjacent tissues. About this clonotype: This may stem from a read error, because a much larger clone lies one nucleotide away.

The CDR3 is 14 residues long. Trimming removed 4 bases at V and 10 bases at J, with 16 bases between. CDR1 is MGHRA and CDR2 is YSYEKL in the germline V gene. Breast cancer patients provided tissue from their axillary draining lymph nodes. TCRdb independently ran MiXCR on the multiplex PCR reads; one entry per CDR3 protein. The table includes some 130,000 distinct CDR3 sequences, 15% to 20% detected once. Sequencing was carried out using axillary lymph node tissue. J is TRBJ1-4 and V is TRBV4-1, with D hard to call. This clonotype originated in a female donor with breast cancer. Some clones in this sample may be carry-over from other donors' samples. DNA of the CDR3: TGCGCCAGCAGCCGTGCTTTTGTGGGTGGAAAACTGTTTTTT. This gives the protein CASSRAFVGGKLFF.